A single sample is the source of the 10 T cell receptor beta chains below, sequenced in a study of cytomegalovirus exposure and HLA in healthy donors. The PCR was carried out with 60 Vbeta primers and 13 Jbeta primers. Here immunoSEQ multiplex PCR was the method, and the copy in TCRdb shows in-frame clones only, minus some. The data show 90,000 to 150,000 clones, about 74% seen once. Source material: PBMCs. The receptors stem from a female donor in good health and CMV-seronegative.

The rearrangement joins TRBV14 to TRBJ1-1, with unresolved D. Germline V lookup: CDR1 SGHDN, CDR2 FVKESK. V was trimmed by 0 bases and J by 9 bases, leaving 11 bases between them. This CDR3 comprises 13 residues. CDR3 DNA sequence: TGTGCCAGCAGCCAAGATTCAGCCGGGAAAGCTTTCTTT. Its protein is CASSQDSAGKAFF. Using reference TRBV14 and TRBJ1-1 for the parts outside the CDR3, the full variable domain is EAGVTQFPSHSVIEKGQTVTLRCDPISGHDNLYWYRRVMGKEIKFLLHFVKESKQDESGMPNNRFLAERTGGTYSTLKVQPAELEDSGVYFCASSQDSAGKAFFGQGTRLTVV.

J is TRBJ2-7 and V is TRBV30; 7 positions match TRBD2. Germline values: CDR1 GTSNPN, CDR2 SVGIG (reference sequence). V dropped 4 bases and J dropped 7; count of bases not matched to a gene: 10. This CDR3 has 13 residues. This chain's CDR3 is CAWMGGVSPEQYF. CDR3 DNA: TGTGCCTGGATGGGGGGGGTCAGTCCGGAGCAGTACTTC.

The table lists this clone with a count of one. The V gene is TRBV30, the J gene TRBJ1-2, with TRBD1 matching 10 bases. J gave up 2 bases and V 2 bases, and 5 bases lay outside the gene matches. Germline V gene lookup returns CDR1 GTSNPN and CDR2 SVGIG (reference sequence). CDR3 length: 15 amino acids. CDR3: CAWSTPGQGNYGYTF. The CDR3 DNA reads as TGTGCCTGGAGTACTCCGGGACAGGGGAACTATGGCTACACCTTC.

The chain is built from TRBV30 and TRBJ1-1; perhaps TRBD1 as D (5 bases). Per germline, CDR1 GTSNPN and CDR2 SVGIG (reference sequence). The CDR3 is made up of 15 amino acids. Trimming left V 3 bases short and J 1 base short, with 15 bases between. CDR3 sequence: CAWSGGAHPNTEAFF. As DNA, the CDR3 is TGTGCCTGGAGCGGTGGGGCACACCCGAACACTGAAGCTTTCTTT. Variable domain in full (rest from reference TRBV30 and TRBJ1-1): SQTIHQWPATLVQPVGSPLSLECTVEGTSNPNLYWYRQAAGRGLQLLFYSVGIGQISSEVPQNLSASRPQDRQFILSSKKLLLSDSGFYLCAWSGGAHPNTEAFFGQGTRLTVV.

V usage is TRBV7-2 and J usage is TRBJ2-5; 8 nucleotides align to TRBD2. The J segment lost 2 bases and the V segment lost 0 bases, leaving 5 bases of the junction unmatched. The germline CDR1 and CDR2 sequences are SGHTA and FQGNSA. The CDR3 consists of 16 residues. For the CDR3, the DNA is TGTGCCAGCAGCTTAGCGCTTAAGCGGGGGCAAGAGACCCAGTACTTC. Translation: CASSLALKRGQETQYF.

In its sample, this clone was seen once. The CDR3 is CASSGLAPRRGNEQFF. The CDR3 region has the DNA TGTGCCAGCAGTGGACTAGCGCCCCGGCGGGGGAATGAGCAGTTCTTC. The chain has TRBV2 and TRBJ2-1, with TRBD2 identical over 8 bases. This CDR3 has 16 amino acids. Unmatched junction bases numbered 12, after V lost 4 bases and J lost 7 bases. CDR1 is SNHLY, CDR2 FYNNEI, per germline. The full variable domain, completed using reference TRBV2 and TRBJ2-1, is EPEVTQTPSHQVTQMGQEVILRCVPISNHLYFYWYRQILGQKVEFLVSFYNNEISEKSEIFDDQFSVERPDGSNFTLKIRSTKLEDSAMYFCASSGLAPRRGNEQFFGPGTRLTVL.

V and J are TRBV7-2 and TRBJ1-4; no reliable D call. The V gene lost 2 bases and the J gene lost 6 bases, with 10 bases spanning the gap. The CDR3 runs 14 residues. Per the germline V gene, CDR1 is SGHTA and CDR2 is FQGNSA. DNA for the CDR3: TGTGCCAGCAGCTTATCGGGGTTAGATGAAAAACTGTTTTTT. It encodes CASSLSGLDEKLFF.

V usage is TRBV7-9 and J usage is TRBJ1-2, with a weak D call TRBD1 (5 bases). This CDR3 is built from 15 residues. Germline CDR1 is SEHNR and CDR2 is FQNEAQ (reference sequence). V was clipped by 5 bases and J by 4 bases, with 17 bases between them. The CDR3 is CASSPQNRLAYGYTF. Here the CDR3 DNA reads TGTGCCAGCAGCCCCCAAAACAGGTTGGCCTATGGCTACACCTTC.

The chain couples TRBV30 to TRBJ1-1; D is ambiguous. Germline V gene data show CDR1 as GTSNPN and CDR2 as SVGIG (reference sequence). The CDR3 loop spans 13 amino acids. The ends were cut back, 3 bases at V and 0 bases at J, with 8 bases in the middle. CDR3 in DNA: TGTGCCTGGAGCTTCCGGGTGAACACTGAAGCTTTCTTT. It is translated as CAWSFRVNTEAFF.

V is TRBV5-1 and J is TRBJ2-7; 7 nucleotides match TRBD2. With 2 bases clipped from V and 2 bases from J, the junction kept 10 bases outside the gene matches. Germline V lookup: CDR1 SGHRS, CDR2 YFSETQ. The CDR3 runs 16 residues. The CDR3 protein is CASSLLASRFTYEQYF. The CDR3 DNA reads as TGCGCCAGCAGCTTACTAGCGTCTCGATTCACCTACGAGCAGTACTTC.